This T cell receptor (beta chain) is from a study of human CD8 memory T cell subsets. Whole-study results and caveats: Chao1 was used to estimate diversity, and its estimates suggested stem-like memory T cells were more diverse than precursor exhausted T cells.

This CDR3 comprises 16 residues. Germline CDR1 SGHAT, CDR2 FQNNGV. A UMI-labeled 5' RACE approach was the method that produced the TCR beta libraries. Per the authors' pipeline: TCR beta libraries each contained roughly 3,000 to 20,000 functional CDR3 beta clonotypes. With the 5' RACE reads reprocessed, TCRdb shows one record per CDR3 protein and no DNA. These V and J calls are TCRdb output, not the study's own analysis. The sample totals over 5,500 distinct CDR3 sequences. As concerns this clonotype: Antigen unknown.

Healthy donors' buffy coats supplied the PBMC. Extraction drew RNA from duplicate vials of around 140,000 sorted CD8+ T cells for each subset. The source material was CD8+ T cells from PBMCs. This chain uses TRBV11-2 with TRBJ2-2; the TCRdb call, TRBD1, lacks DNA for checking. This receptor was identified in a human donor in good health. This CDR3 reads CASRTGQGFVTGELFF.